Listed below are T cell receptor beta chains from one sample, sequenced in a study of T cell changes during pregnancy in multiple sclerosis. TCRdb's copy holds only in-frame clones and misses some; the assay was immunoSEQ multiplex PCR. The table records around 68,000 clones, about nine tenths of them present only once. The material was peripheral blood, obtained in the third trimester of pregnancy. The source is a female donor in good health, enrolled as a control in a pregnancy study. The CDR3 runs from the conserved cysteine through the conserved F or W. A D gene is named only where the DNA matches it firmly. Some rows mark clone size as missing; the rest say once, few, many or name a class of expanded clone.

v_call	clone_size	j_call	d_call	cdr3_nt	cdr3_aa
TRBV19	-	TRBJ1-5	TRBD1	TGTGCCAGTAGTATATGGTCGAACAGGGGGCAGGGCAATCAGCCCCAGCATTTT	CASSIWSNRGQGNQPQHF
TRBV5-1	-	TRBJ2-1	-	TGCGCCAGCAGCTTATTCGGGACTTACAATGAGCAGTTCTTC	CASSLFGTYNEQFF
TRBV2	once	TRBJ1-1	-	TGTGCCAGCAGTGAAGGGGGGCACACTGAAGCTTTCTTT	CASSEGGHTEAFF
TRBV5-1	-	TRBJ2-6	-	TGCGCCAGCAGCGCTGGACACGCCTCTGGGGCCAACGTCCTGACTTTC	CASSAGHASGANVLTF
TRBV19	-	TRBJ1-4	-	TGTGCCAGTAGTATCGTATTGTCTGAAAAACTGTTTTTT	CASSIVLSEKLFF
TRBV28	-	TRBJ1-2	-	TGTGCCAGTCGGTCTCAGGATGGCTACACCTTC	CASRSQDGYTF
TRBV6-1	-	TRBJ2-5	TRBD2	TGTGCCAGCATCGCCGGGAGCGGGGGCCAAGAGACCCAGTACTTC	CASIAGSGGQETQYF
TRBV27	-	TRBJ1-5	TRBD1	TGTGCCAGCAGTATCGGGACAGGGGCCGATCAGCCCCAGCATTTT	CASSIGTGADQPQHF
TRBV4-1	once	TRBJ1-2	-	TGCGCCAGCAGCCAAGAGGGCAGGGGACCTTTGGGCTACACCTTC	CASSQEGRGPLGYTF
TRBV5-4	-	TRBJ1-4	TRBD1	TGTGCCAGCAGCTTACAGGGGGCGCTTGAAAAACTGTTTTTT	CASSLQGALEKLFF
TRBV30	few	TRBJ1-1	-	TGTGCCTGGAGCTCAGGGGAGTACACTGAAGCTTTCTTT	CAWSSGEYTEAFF
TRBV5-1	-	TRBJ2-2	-	TGCGCCAGCAGCTTCCCTTTCCCCGGGGAGCTGTTTTTT	CASSFPFPGELFF
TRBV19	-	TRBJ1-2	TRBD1	TGTGCCAGTAGATGGGACAGCCTCGCCGGCTACACCTTC	CASRWDSLAGYTF
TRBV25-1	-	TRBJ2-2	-	TGTGCCAGCAGTGAGGGAGTTGGGACCGGGGAGCTGTTTTTT	CASSEGVGTGELFF
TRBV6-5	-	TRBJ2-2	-	TGTGCCAGCAGTTACAGAGACAGGTACACCGGGGAGCTGTTTTTT	CASSYRDRYTGELFF
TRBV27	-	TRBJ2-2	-	TGTGCCAGCAGTTGGGCGACCGGGGAGCTGTTTTTT	CASSWATGELFF
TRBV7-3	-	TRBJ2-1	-	TGTGCCAGCAGCCAATATGCGGCGGGGTTAGGGGTGGGGAATGAGCAGTTCTTC	CASSQYAAGLGVGNEQFF
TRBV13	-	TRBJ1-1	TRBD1	TGTGCCAGCAGCTTAGGACAGGGGTACACTGAAGCTTTCTTT	CASSLGQGYTEAFF